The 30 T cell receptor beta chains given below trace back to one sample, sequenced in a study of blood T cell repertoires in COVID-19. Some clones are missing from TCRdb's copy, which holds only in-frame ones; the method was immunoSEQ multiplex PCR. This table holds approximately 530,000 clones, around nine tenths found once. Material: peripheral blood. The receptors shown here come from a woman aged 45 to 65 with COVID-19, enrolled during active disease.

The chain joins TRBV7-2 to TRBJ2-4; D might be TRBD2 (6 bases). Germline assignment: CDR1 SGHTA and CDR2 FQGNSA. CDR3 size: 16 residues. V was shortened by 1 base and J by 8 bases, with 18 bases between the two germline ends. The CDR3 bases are TGTGCCAGCAGCTTAGGGGGTGGGGGACTCCACGACATTCAGTACTTC. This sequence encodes CASSLGGGGLHDIQYF.

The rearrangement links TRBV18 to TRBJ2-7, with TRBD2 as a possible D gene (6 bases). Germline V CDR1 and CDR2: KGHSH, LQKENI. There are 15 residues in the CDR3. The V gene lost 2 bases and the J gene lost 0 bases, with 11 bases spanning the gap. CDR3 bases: TGTGCCAGCTCACCAGTGATGGGGGGCTCCTACGAGCAGTACTTC. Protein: CASSPVMGGSYEQYF.

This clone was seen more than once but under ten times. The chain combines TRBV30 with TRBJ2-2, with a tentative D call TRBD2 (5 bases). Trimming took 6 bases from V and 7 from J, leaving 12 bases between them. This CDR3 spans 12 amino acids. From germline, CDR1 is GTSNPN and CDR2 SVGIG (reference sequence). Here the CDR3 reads CACHGRGGELFF. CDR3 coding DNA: TGTGCCTGTCACGGACGGGGCGGGGAGCTGTTTTTT.

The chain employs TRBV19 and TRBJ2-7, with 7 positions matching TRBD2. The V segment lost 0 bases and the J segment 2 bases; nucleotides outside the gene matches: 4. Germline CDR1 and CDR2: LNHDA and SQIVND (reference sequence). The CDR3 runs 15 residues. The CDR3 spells CASSIDRSGAYEQYF. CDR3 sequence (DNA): TGTGCCAGTAGTATAGATCGGAGCGGGGCCTACGAGCAGTACTTC.

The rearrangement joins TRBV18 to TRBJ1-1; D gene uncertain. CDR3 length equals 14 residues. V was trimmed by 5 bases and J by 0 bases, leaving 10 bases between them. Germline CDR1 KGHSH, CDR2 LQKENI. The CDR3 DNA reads TGTGCCAGCTCAGGCGCGGGCTTGAACACTGAAGCTTTCTTT. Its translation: CASSGAGLNTEAFF.

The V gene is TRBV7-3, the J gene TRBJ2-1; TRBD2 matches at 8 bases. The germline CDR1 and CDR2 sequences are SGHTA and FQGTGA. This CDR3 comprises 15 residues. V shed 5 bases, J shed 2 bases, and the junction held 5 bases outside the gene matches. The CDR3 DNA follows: TGTGCCAGCAGCCCAAGCGGGGGTGCCTACAATGAGCAGTTCTTC. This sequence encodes CASSPSGGAYNEQFF.

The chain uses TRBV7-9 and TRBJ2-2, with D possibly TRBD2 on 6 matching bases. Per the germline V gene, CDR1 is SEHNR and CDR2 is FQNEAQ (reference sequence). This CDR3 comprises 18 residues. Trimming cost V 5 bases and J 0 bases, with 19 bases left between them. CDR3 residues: CASSRGTSPPPNTGELFF. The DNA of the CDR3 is TGTGCCAGCAGCCGGGGGACGTCCCCCCCACCGAACACCGGGGAGCTGTTTTTT.

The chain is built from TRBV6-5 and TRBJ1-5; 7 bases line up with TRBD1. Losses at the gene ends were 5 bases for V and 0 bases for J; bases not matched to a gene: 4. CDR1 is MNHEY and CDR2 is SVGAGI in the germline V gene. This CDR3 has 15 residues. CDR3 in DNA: TGTGCCAGCAGTCGGACAGGTAATAGCAATCAGCCCCAGCATTTT. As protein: CASSRTGNSNQPQHF.

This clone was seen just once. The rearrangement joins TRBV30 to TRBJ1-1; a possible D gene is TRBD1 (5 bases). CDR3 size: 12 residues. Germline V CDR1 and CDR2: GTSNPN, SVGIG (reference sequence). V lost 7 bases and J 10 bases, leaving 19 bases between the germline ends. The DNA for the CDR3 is TGTGCCTCCTCCGGGGGATCCCCGGGAGCTTTCTTT. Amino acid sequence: CASSGGSPGAFF.

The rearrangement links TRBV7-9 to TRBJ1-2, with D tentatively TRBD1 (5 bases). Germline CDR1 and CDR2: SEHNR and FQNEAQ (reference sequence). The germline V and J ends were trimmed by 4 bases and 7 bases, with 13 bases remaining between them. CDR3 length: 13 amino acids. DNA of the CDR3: TGTGCCAGCAGCTCAATCGGGCAGGGTGGCTACACCTTC. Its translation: CASSSIGQGGYTF.

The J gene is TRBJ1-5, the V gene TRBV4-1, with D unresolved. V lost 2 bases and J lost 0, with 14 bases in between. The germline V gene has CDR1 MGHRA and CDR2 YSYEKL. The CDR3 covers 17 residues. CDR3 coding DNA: TGCGCCAGCAGCCAAACGCTCATAACTTATAGCAATCAGCCCCAGCATTTT. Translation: CASSQTLITYSNQPQHF.

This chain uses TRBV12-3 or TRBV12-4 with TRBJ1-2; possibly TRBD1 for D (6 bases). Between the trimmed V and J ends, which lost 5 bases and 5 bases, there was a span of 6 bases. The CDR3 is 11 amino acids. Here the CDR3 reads CASSTGYGYTF. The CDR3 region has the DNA TGTGCCAGCAGTACAGGGTATGGCTACACCTTC.

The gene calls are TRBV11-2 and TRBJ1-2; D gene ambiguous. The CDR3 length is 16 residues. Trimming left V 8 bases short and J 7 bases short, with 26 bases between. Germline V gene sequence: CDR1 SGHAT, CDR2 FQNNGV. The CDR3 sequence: CASGRVTGQTFGGYTF. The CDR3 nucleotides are TGTGCCAGCGGGAGGGTCACGGGCCAGACATTCGGTGGCTACACCTTC.

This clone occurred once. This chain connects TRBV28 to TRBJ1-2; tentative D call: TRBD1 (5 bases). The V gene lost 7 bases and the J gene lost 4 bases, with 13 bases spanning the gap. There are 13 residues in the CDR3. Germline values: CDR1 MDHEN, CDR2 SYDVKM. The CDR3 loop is CASTLGGTYGYTF. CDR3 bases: TGTGCCAGCACTCTTGGGGGGACCTATGGCTACACCTTC.

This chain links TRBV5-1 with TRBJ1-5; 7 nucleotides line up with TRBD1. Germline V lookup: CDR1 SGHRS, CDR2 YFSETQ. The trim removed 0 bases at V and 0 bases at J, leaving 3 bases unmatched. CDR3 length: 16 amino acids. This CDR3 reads CASSLEGGLSNQPQHF. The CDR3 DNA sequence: TGCGCCAGCAGCTTGGAAGGGGGCCTTAGCAATCAGCCCCAGCATTTT.

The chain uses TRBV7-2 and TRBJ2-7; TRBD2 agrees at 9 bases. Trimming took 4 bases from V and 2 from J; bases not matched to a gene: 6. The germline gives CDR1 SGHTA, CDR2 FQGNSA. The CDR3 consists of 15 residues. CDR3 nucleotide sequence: TGTGCCAGCAGCTCCCAGCGGGGGGTTACCTACGAGCAGTACTTC. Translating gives CASSSQRGVTYEQYF.

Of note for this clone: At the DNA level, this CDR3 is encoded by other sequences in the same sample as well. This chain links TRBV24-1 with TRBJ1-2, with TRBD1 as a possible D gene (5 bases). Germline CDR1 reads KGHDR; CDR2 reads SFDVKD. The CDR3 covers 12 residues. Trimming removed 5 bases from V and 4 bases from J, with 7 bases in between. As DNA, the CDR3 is TGTGCCACCAGTGGTCAGGGCTATGGCTACACCTTC. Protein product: CATSGQGYGYTF.

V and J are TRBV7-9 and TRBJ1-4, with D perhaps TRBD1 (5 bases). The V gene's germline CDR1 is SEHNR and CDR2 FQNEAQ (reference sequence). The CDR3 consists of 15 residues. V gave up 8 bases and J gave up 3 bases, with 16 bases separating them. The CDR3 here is CASSTDGGANEKLFF. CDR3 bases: TGTGCCAGCTCTACCGATGGAGGGGCTAATGAAAAACTGTTTTTT.

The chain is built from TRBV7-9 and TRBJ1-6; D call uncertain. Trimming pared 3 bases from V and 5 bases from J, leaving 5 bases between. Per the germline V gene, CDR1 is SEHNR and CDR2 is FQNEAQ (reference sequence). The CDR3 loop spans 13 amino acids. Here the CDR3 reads CASSFSDNSPLHF. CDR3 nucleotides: TGTGCCAGCAGCTTTAGTGATAATTCACCCCTCCACTTT.

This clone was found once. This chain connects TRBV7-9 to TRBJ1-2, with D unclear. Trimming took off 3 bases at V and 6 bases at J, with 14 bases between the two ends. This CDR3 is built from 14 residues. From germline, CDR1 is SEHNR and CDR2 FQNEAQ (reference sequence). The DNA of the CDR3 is TGTGCCAGCAGCTTGCCCGGGATATTTAATGGCTACACCTTC. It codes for CASSLPGIFNGYTF.

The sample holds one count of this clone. The CDR3 region is CASSQASIGDTEAFF. The CDR3 nucleotides read TGCGCCAGCAGCCAAGCCTCAATAGGGGACACTGAAGCTTTCTTT. The gene calls are TRBV4-1 and TRBJ1-1; D is possibly TRBD1 (5 bases). V lost 1 base to trimming and J lost 3 bases, with 12 bases between them. Per the germline V gene, CDR1 is MGHRA and CDR2 is YSYEKL. The CDR3 sequence is 15 residues long.

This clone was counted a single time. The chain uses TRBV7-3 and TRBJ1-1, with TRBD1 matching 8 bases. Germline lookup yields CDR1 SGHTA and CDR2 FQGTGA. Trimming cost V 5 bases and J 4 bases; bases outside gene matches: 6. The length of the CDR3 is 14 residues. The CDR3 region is CASSLGQGSTEAFF. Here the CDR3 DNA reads TGTGCCAGCAGCCTTGGACAGGGCTCCACTGAAGCTTTCTTT.

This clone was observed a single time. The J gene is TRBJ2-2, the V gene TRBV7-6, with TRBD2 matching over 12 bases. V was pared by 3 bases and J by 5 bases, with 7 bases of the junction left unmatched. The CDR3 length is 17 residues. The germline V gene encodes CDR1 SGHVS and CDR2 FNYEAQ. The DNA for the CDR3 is TGTGCCAGCAGCTTGACTAGCGGGGGCTCGAGGACCGGGGAGCTGTTTTTT. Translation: CASSLTSGGSRTGELFF. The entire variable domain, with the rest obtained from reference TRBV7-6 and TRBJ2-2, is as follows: GAGVSQSPRYKVTKRGQDVALRCDPISGHVSLYWYRQALGQGPEFLTYFNYEAQQDKSGLPNDRFSAERPEGSISTLTIQRTEQRDSAMYRCASSLTSGGSRTGELFFGEGSRLTVL.

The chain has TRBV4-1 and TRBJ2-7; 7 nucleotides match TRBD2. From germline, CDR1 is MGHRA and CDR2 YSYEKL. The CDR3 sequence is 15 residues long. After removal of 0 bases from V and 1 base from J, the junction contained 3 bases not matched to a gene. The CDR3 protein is CASSQEAGQSYEQYF. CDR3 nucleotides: TGCGCCAGCAGCCAAGAAGCGGGGCAGTCCTACGAGCAGTACTTC.

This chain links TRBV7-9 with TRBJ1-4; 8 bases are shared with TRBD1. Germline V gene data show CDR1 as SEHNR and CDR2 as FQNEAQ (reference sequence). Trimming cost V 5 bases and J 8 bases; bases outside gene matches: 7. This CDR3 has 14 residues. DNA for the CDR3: TGTGCCAGCAGCCCGGACAGGGTGAACGAAAAACTGTTTTTT. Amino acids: CASSPDRVNEKLFF.

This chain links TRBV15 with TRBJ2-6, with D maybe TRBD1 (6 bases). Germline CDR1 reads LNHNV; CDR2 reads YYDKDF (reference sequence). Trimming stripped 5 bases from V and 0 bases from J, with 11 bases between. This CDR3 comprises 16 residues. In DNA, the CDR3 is TGTGCCACCAGCTTCGGACAGAGCTCTGGGGCCAACGTCCTGACTTTC. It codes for CATSFGQSSGANVLTF.

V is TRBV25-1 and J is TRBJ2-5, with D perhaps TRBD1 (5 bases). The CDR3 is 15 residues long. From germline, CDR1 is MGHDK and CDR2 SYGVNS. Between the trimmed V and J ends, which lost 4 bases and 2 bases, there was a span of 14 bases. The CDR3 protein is CASSAPTGVQETQYF. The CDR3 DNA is TGTGCCAGCAGTGCCCCAACAGGAGTTCAAGAGACCCAGTACTTC.

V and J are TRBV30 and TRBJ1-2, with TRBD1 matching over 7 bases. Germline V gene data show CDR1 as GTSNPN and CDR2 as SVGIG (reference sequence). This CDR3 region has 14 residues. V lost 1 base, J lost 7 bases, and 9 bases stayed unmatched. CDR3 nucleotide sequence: TGTGCCTGGAGTGCCCGGGACAGTTCCTTTGGCTACACCTTC. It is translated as CAWSARDSSFGYTF.

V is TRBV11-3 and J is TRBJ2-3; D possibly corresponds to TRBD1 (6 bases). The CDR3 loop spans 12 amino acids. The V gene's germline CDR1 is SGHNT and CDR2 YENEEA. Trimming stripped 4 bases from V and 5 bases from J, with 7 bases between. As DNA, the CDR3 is TGTGCCAGCAGCTCCAGGGGAGATACGCAGTATTTT. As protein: CASSSRGDTQYF.

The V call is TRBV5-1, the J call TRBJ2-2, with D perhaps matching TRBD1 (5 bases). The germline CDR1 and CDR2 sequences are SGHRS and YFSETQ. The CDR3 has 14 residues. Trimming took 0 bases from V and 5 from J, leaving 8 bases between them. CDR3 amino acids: CASSLVGETGELFF. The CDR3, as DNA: TGCGCCAGCAGCTTGGTAGGGGAAACCGGGGAGCTGTTTTTT.